These 10 T cell receptor beta chains share one sample of origin, sequenced in a study of blood T cells in healthy people across ages. The authors ran a second PCR of 7 to 11 cycles using a sample-barcoded 5' primer and a J-beta primer mix. TCRdb re-analysed the 5' RACE reads in MiXCR, keeping a single row per CDR3 protein. The repertoire holds fewer than 950,000 distinct CDR3 sequences, with 36% as singletons. The sequencing sample was made of blood. The receptors were gathered from a man aged 18 to 30 in good health.

This clonotype has a count of ten or more. This chain links TRBV20-1 with TRBJ2-4; perhaps TRBD1 as D (5 bases). The end of the DNA aligns better with TRBJ2-7, so the J call may be wrong. From germline, CDR1 is DFQATT and CDR2 SNEGSKA (reference sequence). The CDR3 covers 13 residues. CDR3 sequence: CSASEPWGDEQYF. CDR3 coding DNA: TGCAGTGCTAGCGAGCCTTGGGGCGACGAGCAGTACTTC.

This clonotype was found many times. This sequence joins TRBV27 and TRBJ1-2; D may be TRBD1 (5 bases). The germline gives CDR1 MNHEY, CDR2 SMNVEV (reference sequence). Trimming pared 5 bases from V and 3 bases from J, leaving 13 bases between. The CDR3 consists of 14 residues. The CDR3 coding sequence is TGTGCCAGCAGTATGTGGTCGGGGGACTATGGCTACACCTTC. Encoded protein: CASSMWSGDYGYTF.

The V and J genes are TRBV10-3 and TRBJ1-2, with D possibly matching TRBD1 (6 bases). In germline, CDR1 is ENHRY, CDR2 SYGVKD. V gave up 8 bases and J gave up 4 bases, with 20 bases separating them. This CDR3 comprises 15 residues. CDR3: CAIGQSNTRPYGYTF. The DNA of the CDR3 is TGTGCCATCGGACAGTCTAACACAAGGCCCTATGGCTACACCTTC.

In its sample, this clonotype was seen many times. The rearrangement uses TRBV27 and TRBJ2-1; 8 bases fit TRBD1. The CDR3 extends over 13 amino acids. V was clipped by 2 bases and J by 10 bases; unmatched bases: 4. The V gene's germline CDR1 is MNHEY and CDR2 SMNVEV (reference sequence). This CDR3 reads CASSLRDRREQFF. The CDR3 DNA sequence: TGTGCCAGCAGTTTAAGGGACAGGCGGGAGCAGTTCTTC.

This CDR3 is CAISGRGGLTPGSQYF. DNA for the CDR3: TGTGCCATCAGCGGACGGGGGGGGCTAACCCCGGGATCGCAGTATTTT. The chain uses TRBV10-3 and TRBJ2-3; 8 bases are shared with TRBD2. CDR3 length: 16 residues. Losses at the gene ends were 6 bases for V and 10 bases for J; bases not matched to a gene: 18. The germline V gene encodes CDR1 ENHRY and CDR2 SYGVKD.

The table lists this clonotype with many counts. V and J are TRBV12-3 or TRBV12-4 and TRBJ2-3; 12 bases line up with TRBD2. V lost 4 bases and J lost 8; bases outside the gene matches: 7. The CDR3 contains 15 residues. CDR3 sequence reads: CASSSTSGGPRTQYF. The CDR3 DNA is TGTGCCAGCAGTTCCACTAGCGGGGGGCCGCGTACGCAGTATTTT.

Worth noting for this clonotype: A read error may be the cause here, since a much bigger clone is one base away. V is TRBV20-1 and J is TRBJ2-5; 7 bases are a match to TRBD2. The closer fit of TRBJ2-1 to the DNA end suggests the J call may be wrong. Looked up from germline, CDR1 is DFQATT and CDR2 is SNEGSKA (reference sequence). The CDR3 length is 15 residues. The CDR3 DNA is TGCAGTGCTAGAGAGCGGGAGTGGTACCAAGAGACCCAGTTCTTC. Translating gives CSAREREWYQETQFF.

The chain uses TRBV6-6 and TRBJ2-7; D perhaps matches TRBD2 (6 bases). Per the germline V gene, CDR1 is MNHNY and CDR2 is SVGAGI (reference sequence). V gave up 4 bases and J gave up 0 bases, with 16 bases separating them. The CDR3 totals 16 residues. DNA for the CDR3: TGTGCCAGCAGTTCCAACCGGGACGGGAGCTCCTACGAGCAGTACTTC. This translates into CASSSNRDGSSYEQYF.

This clonotype turned up a few times. The J gene is TRBJ2-7, the V gene TRBV12-3 or TRBV12-4; 9 positions match TRBD2. CDR3 length: 19 residues. Trimming took 2 bases from V and 0 from J; bases not matched to a gene: 14. CDR3 protein: CASSLRGGSGGPSSYEQYF. In DNA form, the CDR3 reads TGTGCCAGCAGTTTAAGGGGAGGTAGCGGGGGCCCCAGCTCCTACGAGCAGTACTTC.

Notes on this clonotype: Compared with germline, one end of the junction differs, possibly owing to a read error. The CDR3 sequence: CASSFWTGASNYGHTF. The CDR3 bases are TGTGCCAGCAGCTTTTGGACAGGAGCGTCGAACTATGGCCACACCTTC. The chain is built from TRBV7-9 and TRBJ1-2; TRBD1 matches 7 bases. The CDR3 covers 16 residues. Germline lookup yields CDR1 SEHNR and CDR2 FQNEAQ (reference sequence).